Sequencing of this T cell receptor beta chain was carried out in a study of shared clonotypes between healthy human individuals. Study in general: There were three CD4 naive, three CD4 memory, two CD8 naive and one CD8 memory plates per donor.

For this clone: Its antigen is not identified.

Sequencing used immunoSEQ multiplex PCR; TCRdb keeps in-frame clones, though not all of them. The table includes approximately 1.9 million clones, 85% to 95% detected once. Naive CD8 cells, CD45RO-negative and positively selected for CCR7, excluded terminally differentiated effector memory CD45RA+ cells. General study findings and limits: Clonotypes which were not shared had lower generation probabilities than clonotypes that all four donors shared.

Germline lookup yields CDR1 GTSNPN and CDR2 SVGIG (reference sequence). This CDR3 has 16 residues. V lost 8 bases and J lost 6; bases outside the gene matches: 21. The clonotype originates from a man in his late teens or twenties in good health. Some clones in this sample may be carry-over from other donors' samples. Input material: naive CD8+ T cells from PBMCs. The chain recombines TRBV30 with TRBJ2-7, with 8 bases matching TRBD2. CDR3 nucleotides: TGTGCCGGGAAAAGCGGGAGCCGAGCTGAAGATTCCGAGCAGTACTTC. Its protein is CAGKSGSRAEDSEQYF. The full variable domain, with the rest looked up from reference TRBV30 and TRBJ2-7, is SQTIHQWPATLVQPVGSPLSLECTVEGTSNPNLYWYRQAAGRGLQLLFYSVGIGQISSEVPQNLSASRPQDRQFILSSKKLLLSDSGFYLCAGKSGSRAEDSEQYFGPGTRLTVT.